These 27 T cell receptor beta chains came from one sample sequenced in a study of blood T cell repertoires in COVID-19. This table comes from immunoSEQ multiplex PCR, and its TCRdb copy is limited to in-frame clones, with some not included. The sample holds more than 95,000 clones, about 87% seen once. The sample comprised peripheral blood. The receptor source for this set is a man between 45 and 60 years old with acute or convalescent COVID-19.

This clone was picked up one time. The rearrangement uses TRBV28 and TRBJ1-5; 7 nucleotides match TRBD1. CDR1 is MDHEN and CDR2 is SYDVKM in the germline V gene. V shed 3 bases, J shed 0 bases, and the junction held 2 bases outside the gene matches. The CDR3 length is 15 residues. In DNA, the CDR3 is TGTGCCAGCAGTTTTCCAGGGGGTAGCAATCAGCCCCAGCATTTT. Its translation: CASSFPGGSNQPQHF.

J is TRBJ2-2 and V is TRBV6-6, with D possibly TRBD1 on 6 matching bases. Germline V gene sequence: CDR1 MNHNY, CDR2 SVGAGI (reference sequence). V was cut by 2 bases and J by 1 base, with 8 bases left in between. The CDR3 spans 15 residues. The CDR3 region is CASSYQTGNTGELFF. The CDR3 nucleotides read TGTGCCAGCAGTTACCAGACAGGGAACACCGGGGAGCTGTTTTTT.

This clone was counted a single time. The chain joins TRBV7-2 to TRBJ1-2; D call uncertain. Germline V lookup: CDR1 SGHTA, CDR2 FQGNSA. V gave up 5 bases and J gave up 5 bases, with 15 bases separating them. The CDR3 extends over 14 amino acids. This chain's CDR3 is CASSPPGGRYGYTF. CDR3 nucleotides: TGTGCCAGCAGCCCGCCCGGAGGGAGGTATGGCTACACCTTC.

The genes are TRBV19 and TRBJ2-5; weak D call: TRBD1 (6 bases). With 3 bases removed from V and 10 bases from J, the gap between germline ends came to 21 bases. This CDR3 region has 15 residues. Germline V gene sequence: CDR1 LNHDA, CDR2 SQIVND (reference sequence). Here the CDR3 DNA reads TGTGCCAGTAGTATGTACATCAGGGATCAAGGGGGCCAGTACTTC. Translation: CASSMYIRDQGGQYF. The variable domain in full, with the rest retrieved from reference TRBV19 and TRBJ2-5, is DGGITQSPKYLFRKEGQNVTLSCEQNLNHDAMYWYRQDPGQGLRLIYYSQIVNDFQKGDIAEGYSVSREKKESFPLTVTSAQKNPTAFYLCASSMYIRDQGGQYFGPGTRLLVL.

The chain couples TRBV2 to TRBJ2-3, with 7 bases fitting TRBD2. The V gene's germline CDR1 is SNHLY and CDR2 FYNNEI. There are 13 residues in the CDR3. J was trimmed by 3 bases and V by 7 bases; bases with no gene match: 4. The CDR3: CASNLAVTDTQYF. The CDR3 nucleotides read TGTGCCAGCAACCTAGCGGTTACAGATACGCAGTATTTT.

This sequence joins TRBV24-1 and TRBJ2-2; tentatively, D is TRBD1 (6 bases). CDR1 KGHDR and CDR2 SFDVKD come from the germline V gene. V was cut by 7 bases and J by 0 bases, with 14 bases left in between. The CDR3 covers 16 residues. For the CDR3, the DNA is TGTGCCACCAGCTCCGGGACACCTGCGAACACCGGGGAGCTGTTTTTT. Its protein is CATSSGTPANTGELFF.

The rearrangement joins TRBV10-3 to TRBJ2-2; TRBD2 matches at 11 bases. J gave up 6 bases and V 7 bases, and 10 bases lay outside the gene matches. This CDR3 region has 16 residues. From germline, CDR1 is ENHRY and CDR2 SYGVKD. DNA for the CDR3: TGTGCCATCAATATAGCGGGAGGGCCTAAGGCCGGGGAGCTGTTTTTT. Protein: CAINIAGGPKAGELFF.

The CDR3 DNA sequence: TGTGCCAGCAGGAAAACTAATCGGGACGAGCAGTACTTC. Translation gives CASRKTNRDEQYF. The chain has TRBV14 and TRBJ2-7; D is unclear. V dropped 6 bases and J dropped 5 bases, with 14 bases sitting between them. This CDR3 region has 13 residues. Germline CDR1 and CDR2: SGHDN and FVKESK.

This chain uses TRBV19 with TRBJ2-2, with 10 nucleotides matching TRBD2. The CDR3 length is 18 residues. V lost 6 bases to trimming and J lost 5 bases; unmatched junction nucleotides: 15. Germline values: CDR1 LNHDA, CDR2 SQIVND (reference sequence). The DNA of the CDR3 is TGTGCCAGTAGGGGGCCAGCGGGAGGGCTTTCGGGAACCGGGGAGCTGTTTTTT. It is translated as CASRGPAGGLSGTGELFF.

The chain combines TRBV11-2 with TRBJ2-7; a weak D match, TRBD2 (6 bases). With 1 base removed from V and 4 bases from J, the gap between germline ends came to 14 bases. Germline values: CDR1 SGHAT, CDR2 FQNNGV. This CDR3 has 15 residues. The CDR3 DNA sequence: TGTGCCAGCAGCTTAGTAGGGACTCCTGGGTACGAGCAGTACTTC. Translation gives CASSLVGTPGYEQYF.

This clone was seen just once. The rearrangement links TRBV28 to TRBJ2-7, with a weak D call TRBD2 (6 bases). Trimming took 7 bases from V and 3 from J, leaving 19 bases between them. This CDR3 comprises 15 residues. The V gene's germline CDR1 is MDHEN and CDR2 SYDVKM. The CDR3 sequence is CASTPAVAGFYEQYF. The CDR3 region has the DNA TGTGCCAGCACCCCTGCTGTTGCGGGATTCTACGAGCAGTACTTC.

V gene TRBV21-1 combines with J gene TRBJ1-2. TRBV21-1 is assigned pseudogene status. The CDR3 is 14 amino acids. DNA for the CDR3: TGTGCCAGCAGCAAAGTTAAGAGTCACTATGGCTACACCTTC. Its protein is CASSKVKSHYGYTF.

The chain links TRBV5-4 to TRBJ2-7, with D perhaps TRBD2 (6 bases). This CDR3 has 13 amino acids. Per the germline V gene, CDR1 is SGHNT and CDR2 is YYREEE (reference sequence). Trimming took 2 bases from V and 6 from J, leaving 12 bases between them. CDR3 in amino acids: CASSFGGALEQYF. CDR3 coding DNA: TGTGCCAGCAGCTTCGGGGGAGCCCTCGAGCAGTACTTC.

This clone has a single count. This chain uses TRBV5-1 with TRBJ2-1; TRBD2 aligns across 8 bases. Germline CDR1 SGHRS, CDR2 YFSETQ. With 0 bases clipped from V and 13 bases from J, the junction kept 6 bases outside the gene matches. CDR3 length: 13 amino acids. The CDR3 DNA sequence: TGCGCCAGCAGCTTGGGGGCGAGCGGGGGACAGTTCTTC. Its protein product is CASSLGASGGQFF.

The rearrangement links TRBV5-1 to TRBJ2-1, with 7 positions matching TRBD2. This CDR3 is built from 15 residues. The germline V gene has CDR1 SGHRS and CDR2 YFSETQ. With V trimmed by 2 bases and J by 5 bases, 7 bases remained unmatched. CDR3 region: CASSFGVLADNEQFF. CDR3 nucleotides: TGCGCCAGCAGCTTTGGGGTCCTAGCGGACAATGAGCAGTTCTTC.

In its sample, this clone was seen a few times. The chain joins TRBV29-1 to TRBJ2-7; a possible D gene is TRBD2 (6 bases). The CDR3 covers 11 residues. Trimming took 4 bases from V and 4 from J, leaving 8 bases between them. Germline-derived CDR1 and CDR2 are SQVTM and ANQGSEA. The CDR3 nucleotides read TGCAGCGTTGGCGGGAATTACGAGCAGTACTTC. It specifies CSVGGNYEQYF.

The chain employs TRBV4-2 and TRBJ2-3; 7 bases fit TRBD2. V shed 4 bases, J shed 1 base, and the junction held 8 bases outside the gene matches. Looked up from germline, CDR1 is LGHNA and CDR2 is YNFKEQ. CDR3 length equals 16 residues. The CDR3 spells CASSPRGTSGTDTQYF. CDR3 coding DNA: TGTGCCAGCAGCCCGAGGGGCACTAGCGGCACAGATACGCAGTATTTT.

A single count supports this clone. V is TRBV28 and J is TRBJ2-1, with 7 bases matching TRBD2. Germline CDR1 and CDR2: MDHEN and SYDVKM. CDR3 size: 16 residues. V was pared by 8 bases and J by 4 bases, with 14 bases of the junction left unmatched. The chain's CDR3 is CASCLPGTTLYNEQFF. CDR3 nucleotides: TGTGCCAGCTGCCTCCCCGGGACTACTCTATACAATGAGCAGTTCTTC.

The chain uses TRBV4-1 and TRBJ2-3, with 8 bases identical to TRBD1. The CDR3 has 15 residues. Germline assignment: CDR1 MGHRA and CDR2 YSYEKL. The V gene end was trimmed by 4 bases and the J gene end by 5 bases; junction bases not matched to a gene: 8. The CDR3 region has the DNA TGCGCCAGCAGCCCGATACAGGGGGAACGAGATACGCAGTATTTT. It specifies CASSPIQGERDTQYF.

CDR3 in DNA: TGCAGCGTTGGGGCTAGCGGGAGGGCGGATGAGCAGTTCTTC. Amino acids: CSVGASGRADEQFF. The chain links TRBV29-1 to TRBJ2-1, with 12 bases fitting TRBD2. The V segment lost 4 bases and the J segment 8 bases; nucleotides outside the gene matches: 6. The CDR3 runs 14 residues. Per the germline V gene, CDR1 is SQVTM and CDR2 is ANQGSEA.

The chain carries TRBV11-3 and TRBJ2-1; 9 bases fit TRBD2. CDR1 and CDR2 (germline): SGHNT, YENEEA. The CDR3 is 15 residues long. V dropped 1 base and J dropped 10; count of bases not matched to a gene: 8. The CDR3 spells CASSLVGAGGREQFF. The CDR3 DNA is TGTGCCAGCAGCTTAGTAGGAGCGGGAGGCCGGGAGCAGTTCTTC. The entire variable domain, with the rest obtained from reference TRBV11-3 and TRBJ2-1, is as follows: EAGVVQSPRYKIIEKKQPVAFWCNPISGHNTLYWYLQNLGQGPELLIRYENEEAVDDSQLPKDRFSAERLKGVDSTLKIQPAELGDSAVYLCASSLVGAGGREQFFGPGTRLTVL.

The chain combines TRBV28 with TRBJ2-1; TRBD2 agrees at 10 bases. CDR3 length equals 15 residues. The ends lost 2 bases at V and 4 bases at J; junction bases unmatched: 2. Germline V gives CDR1 MDHEN, CDR2 SYDVKM. The CDR3 loop is CASSLSGRAYNEQFF. Written as DNA, the CDR3 is TGTGCCAGCAGTTTAAGCGGGAGGGCTTACAATGAGCAGTTCTTC.

The rearrangement links TRBV25-1 to TRBJ2-3, with D possibly matching TRBD2 (6 bases). Germline CDR1 reads MGHDK; CDR2 reads SYGVNS. The CDR3 spans 18 residues. V was pared by 4 bases and J by 0 bases, with 20 bases between. The CDR3 loop reads CASSGLALSGTSTDTQYF. The CDR3 bases are TGTGCCAGCAGTGGCCTCGCCCTTAGCGGAACTAGCACAGATACGCAGTATTTT. Full variable domain (remainder filled in from reference TRBV25-1 and TRBJ2-3): EADIYQTPRYLVIGTGKKITLECSQTMGHDKMYWYQQDPGMELHLIHYSYGVNSTEKGDLSSESTVSRIRTEHFPLTLESARPSHTSQYLCASSGLALSGTSTDTQYFGPGTRLTVL.

A few counts support this clone. The gene calls are TRBV6-4 and TRBJ2-2; 8 nucleotides match TRBD2. V shed 3 bases, J shed 4 bases, and the junction held 4 bases outside the gene matches. CDR1 is MRHNA and CDR2 is SNTAGT in the germline V gene. There are 15 residues in the CDR3. The CDR3 DNA follows: TGTGCCAGCAGTGAAAGCCGGGAGGGCACCGGGGAGCTGTTTTTT. It codes for CASSESREGTGELFF.

This clone was detected only a few times. CDR3 residues: CAIRDSLYNEQFF. CDR3 DNA: TGTGCCATCAGGGACAGTCTATACAATGAGCAGTTCTTC. This rearrangement joins TRBV10-3 to TRBJ2-1, with D perhaps TRBD1 (6 bases). Trimming removed 6 bases at V and 4 bases at J, with 10 bases between. Germline CDR1 reads ENHRY; CDR2 reads SYGVKD. The CDR3 covers 13 residues.

The chain carries TRBV27 and TRBJ1-1; 7 nucleotides align to TRBD1. Germline CDR1 reads MNHEY; CDR2 reads SMNVEV (reference sequence). The trim removed 2 bases at V and 5 bases at J, leaving 5 bases unmatched. The CDR3 covers 14 residues. The CDR3 protein is CASSLEGGWTEAFF. The CDR3 DNA reads TGTGCCAGCAGTTTAGAAGGGGGCTGGACTGAAGCTTTCTTT.

The chain employs TRBV10-1 and TRBJ2-1; 7 nucleotides agree with TRBD1. V was clipped by 2 bases and J by 4 bases; unmatched bases: 5. Germline CDR1 and CDR2: WNHNN and SYGVQD (reference sequence). The CDR3 runs 15 residues. The CDR3 region is CASSEGPQGYNEQFF. CDR3 coding DNA: TGCGCCAGCAGTGAGGGACCACAGGGGTACAATGAGCAGTTCTTC.